The T cell receptor beta chain described here comes from a study of T cells in narcolepsy. The overall study: Enrolled donors included narcolepsy type 1 or type 2 patients and healthy controls.

Libraries were prepared by immunoSEQ multiplex PCR; TCRdb keeps only in-frame clonotypes and omits some of them. The sample consists of tens of thousands of clones, about three quarters of them appearing once. The germline V gene has CDR1 SNHLY and CDR2 FYNNEI. This CDR3 is built from 14 residues. J was trimmed by 5 bases and V by 8 bases; bases with no gene match: 11. The rearrangement uses TRBV2 and TRBJ1-1; 7 bases agree with TRBD1. The source of this sequence is a human donor with narcolepsy. The sample taken for sequencing was CD45RA- memory CD4+ T cells from PBMCs. The CDR3 sequence is CASGRQGEKTEAFF. In nucleotides, the CDR3 is TGTGCCAGCGGTCGCCAGGGGGAAAAGACTGAAGCTTTCTTT.